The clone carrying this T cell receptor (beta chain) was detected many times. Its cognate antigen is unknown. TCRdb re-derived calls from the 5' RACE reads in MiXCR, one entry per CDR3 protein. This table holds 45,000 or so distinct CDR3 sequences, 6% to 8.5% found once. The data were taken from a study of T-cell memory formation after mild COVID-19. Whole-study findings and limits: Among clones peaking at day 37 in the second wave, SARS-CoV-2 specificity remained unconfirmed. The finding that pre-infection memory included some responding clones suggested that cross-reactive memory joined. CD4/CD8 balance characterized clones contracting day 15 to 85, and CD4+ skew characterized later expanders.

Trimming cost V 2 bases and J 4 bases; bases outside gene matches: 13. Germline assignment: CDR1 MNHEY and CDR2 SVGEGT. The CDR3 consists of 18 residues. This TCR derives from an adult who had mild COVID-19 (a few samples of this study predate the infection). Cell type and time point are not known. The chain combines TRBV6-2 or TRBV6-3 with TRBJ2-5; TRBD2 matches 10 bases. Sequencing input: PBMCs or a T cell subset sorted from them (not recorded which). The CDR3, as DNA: TGTGCCAGCAGTTACGGGCTAGCGGGAGTCCCCTCTCCAGAGACCCAGTACTTC. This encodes CASSYGLAGVPSPETQYF.